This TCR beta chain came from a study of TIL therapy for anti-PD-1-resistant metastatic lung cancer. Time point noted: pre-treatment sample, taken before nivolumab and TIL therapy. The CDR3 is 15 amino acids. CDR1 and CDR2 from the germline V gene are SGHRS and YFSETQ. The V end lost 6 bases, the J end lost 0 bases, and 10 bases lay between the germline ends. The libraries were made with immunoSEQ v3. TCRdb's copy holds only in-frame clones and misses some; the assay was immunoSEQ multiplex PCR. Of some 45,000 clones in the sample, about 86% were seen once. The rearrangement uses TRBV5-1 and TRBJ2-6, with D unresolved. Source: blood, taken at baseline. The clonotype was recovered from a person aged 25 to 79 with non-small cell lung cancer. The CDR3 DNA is TGCGCCAGCAACGCGCGAGACTCTGGGGCCAACGTCCTGACTTTC. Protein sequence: CASNARDSGANVLTF.